A single sample gave rise to the 32 T cell receptor beta chains below, sequenced in a study of cytomegalovirus exposure and HLA in healthy donors. TCRdb's copy holds only in-frame clones and misses some; the assay was immunoSEQ multiplex PCR. The sample consists of some 260,000 clones, roughly 87% of them appearing once. Sequencing used PBMCs. The receptors shown here come from a man aged 18 to 30 in good health and CMV-seropositive.

V usage is TRBV15 and J usage is TRBJ2-1, with D unresolved. The V gene lost 6 bases and the J gene lost 5 bases, with 14 bases spanning the gap. Germline V gene data show CDR1 as LNHNV and CDR2 as YYDKDF (reference sequence). The CDR3 has 14 residues. Here the CDR3 DNA reads TGTGCCACCAGATTGGGCGGTCCCAACAATGAGCAGTTCTTC. Protein sequence: CATRLGGPNNEQFF. The entire variable domain, with the rest obtained from reference TRBV15 and TRBJ2-1, is as follows: DAMVIQNPRYQVTQFGKPVTLSCSQTLNHNVMYWYQQKSSQAPKLLFHYYDKDFNNEADTPDNFQSRRPNTSFCFLDIRSPGLGDTAMYLCATRLGGPNNEQFFGPGTRLTVL.

The rearrangement joins TRBV9 to TRBJ2-7, with D perhaps matching TRBD2 (6 bases). Trimming shortened V by 0 bases and J by 2 bases, and 12 bases separated the two germline ends. The CDR3 covers 15 residues. The germline CDR1 and CDR2 sequences are SGDLS and YYNGEE. The CDR3 DNA reads as TGTGCCAGCAGCGTAGCTGGGGGAGGAACCTACGAGCAGTACTTC. Protein: CASSVAGGGTYEQYF.

V and J are TRBV4-1 and TRBJ2-2; 11 positions match TRBD2. V lost 2 bases to trimming and J lost 1 base; unmatched junction nucleotides: 12. In germline, CDR1 is MGHRA, CDR2 YSYEKL. The CDR3 is made up of 20 amino acids. The DNA for the CDR3 is TGCGCCAGCAGCCAACCGGGACTAGCGGTTGCGAAGGGGAACACCGGGGAGCTGTTTTTT. It is translated as CASSQPGLAVAKGNTGELFF.

The V call is TRBV11-1, the J call TRBJ2-7, with TRBD1 as a possible D gene (6 bases). V was cut by 6 bases and J by 3 bases, with 18 bases left in between. Germline CDR1 and CDR2: SGHAT and FQDESV (reference sequence). This CDR3 spans 15 amino acids. CDR3 in amino acids: CASSMGAGTGYEQYF. CDR3 DNA sequence: TGTGCCAGCAGTATGGGGGCGGGCACGGGCTACGAGCAGTACTTC. The complete variable domain, with remaining parts taken from reference TRBV11-1 and TRBJ2-7, reads EAEVAQSPRYKITEKSQAVAFWCDPISGHATLYWYRQILGQGPELLVQFQDESVVDDSQLPKDRFSAERLKGVDSTLKIQPAELGDSAMYLCASSMGAGTGYEQYFGPGTRLTVT.

The chain carries TRBV6-5 and TRBJ2-4, with a weak D call TRBD1 (7 bases). Germline CDR1 and CDR2: MNHEY and SVGAGI. The CDR3 is 15 residues long. V shed 8 bases and J shed 0 bases, with 14 bases lying between them. The CDR3 reads CASGSGGLAKNIQYF. The CDR3 region has the DNA TGTGCCAGCGGATCAGGGGGGTTAGCCAAAAACATTCAGTACTTC.

The rearrangement links TRBV6-1 to TRBJ1-1, with 7 positions matching TRBD1. The CDR3 sequence is 14 residues long. Germline CDR1 is MNHNS and CDR2 is SASEGT. The ends lost 5 bases at V and 1 base at J; junction bases unmatched: 4. The CDR3: CASSWGTANTEAFF. CDR3 nucleotide sequence: TGTGCCAGCAGTTGGGGGACAGCGAACACTGAAGCTTTCTTT.

This clone appeared a few times. The chain recombines TRBV7-8 with TRBJ1-5; no reliable D call. There are 19 residues in the CDR3. Germline values: CDR1 SGHVS, CDR2 FQNEAQ. V shed 0 bases and J shed 0 bases, with 18 bases lying between them. CDR3 in amino acids: CASSLAPWGRMNSNQPQHF. CDR3 DNA sequence: TGTGCCAGCAGCTTAGCACCGTGGGGAAGGATGAATAGCAATCAGCCCCAGCATTTT.

Note on this clone: A junction boundary mismatches the germline segment, possibly from a read error. The chain couples TRBV7-2 to TRBJ2-1; a possible D gene is TRBD1 (6 bases). In germline, CDR1 is SGHTA, CDR2 FQGNSA. This CDR3 spans 14 amino acids. This chain's CDR3 is CASSSPLTGTKRVF. DNA of the CDR3: TGTGCCAGCAGCTCCCCCCTTACCGGGACAAAGAGGGTCTTC.

The chain has TRBV2 and TRBJ2-3; no definite D call. Trimming took off 6 bases at V and 4 bases at J, with 8 bases between the two ends. Germline assignment: CDR1 SNHLY and CDR2 FYNNEI. CDR3 length: 12 amino acids. The CDR3 sequence: CASRSNADTQYF. DNA of the CDR3: TGTGCCAGCAGAAGCAATGCAGATACGCAGTATTTT. The complete variable domain, with remaining parts taken from reference TRBV2 and TRBJ2-3, reads EPEVTQTPSHQVTQMGQEVILRCVPISNHLYFYWYRQILGQKVEFLVSFYNNEISEKSEIFDDQFSVERPDGSNFTLKIRSTKLEDSAMYFCASRSNADTQYFGPGTRLTVL.

V usage is TRBV25-1 and J usage is TRBJ2-7; 11 nucleotides match TRBD2. J gave up 2 bases and V 6 bases, and 9 bases lay outside the gene matches. CDR1 is MGHDK, CDR2 SYGVNS, per germline. The CDR3 spans 16 residues. CDR3 region: CASRPSGTSGTYEQYF. The CDR3 nucleotides read TGTGCCAGCAGACCTAGTGGGACTAGCGGAACCTACGAGCAGTACTTC.

This chain joins TRBV2 and TRBJ1-5, with no clear D. The CDR3 runs to 11 residues. CDR1 SNHLY and CDR2 FYNNEI come from the germline V gene. Trimming took 3 bases from V and 9 from J, leaving 6 bases between them. CDR3 DNA: TGTGCCAGCAGTGAGCTGGGGCCCCAGCATTTT. It translates to CASSELGPQHF.

J is TRBJ2-7 and V is TRBV19, with a possible D match to TRBD2 (5 bases). The ends were cut back, 5 bases at V and 5 bases at J, with 13 bases in the middle. The CDR3 covers 13 residues. Germline CDR1 and CDR2: LNHDA and SQIVND (reference sequence). This CDR3 is CASSRDPRNEQYF. DNA for the CDR3: TGTGCCAGTAGTCGGGATCCTCGGAACGAGCAGTACTTC.

The genes are TRBV30 and TRBJ2-6, with D unresolved. With 1 base removed from V and 4 bases from J, the gap between germline ends came to 8 bases. This CDR3 is 14 amino acids long. Per germline, CDR1 GTSNPN and CDR2 SVGIG (reference sequence). CDR3 residues: CAWSDLSGANVLTF. The DNA for the CDR3 is TGTGCCTGGAGTGATCTATCCGGGGCCAACGTCCTGACTTTC. Filled out from reference TRBV30 and TRBJ2-6, the complete variable domain reads SQTIHQWPATLVQPVGSPLSLECTVEGTSNPNLYWYRQAAGRGLQLLFYSVGIGQISSEVPQNLSASRPQDRQFILSSKKLLLSDSGFYLCAWSDLSGANVLTFGAGSRLTVL.

The V call is TRBV28, the J call TRBJ2-7, with D uncertain. V lost 1 base and J 2 bases, leaving 12 bases between the germline ends. This CDR3 spans 15 amino acids. The germline V gene has CDR1 MDHEN and CDR2 SYDVKM. This CDR3 is CASSLFPGAAYEQYF. The CDR3 region has the DNA TGTGCCAGCAGTTTATTCCCCGGCGCGGCCTACGAGCAGTACTTC.

V usage is TRBV7-2 and J usage is TRBJ2-7; D is perhaps TRBD2 (7 bases). This CDR3 spans 15 amino acids. CDR1 and CDR2 (germline): SGHTA, FQGNSA. The V end lost 4 bases, the J end lost 4 bases, and 17 bases lay between the germline ends. DNA for the CDR3: TGTGCCAGCAGCTCCTTCCAGGGGACTACTTACGAGCAGTACTTC. Its translation is CASSSFQGTTYEQYF. The whole variable domain, remainder taken from reference TRBV7-2 and TRBJ2-7, is GAGVSQSPSNKVTEKGKDVELRCDPISGHTALYWYRQSLGQGLEFLIYFQGNSAPDKSGLPSDRFSAERTGGSVSTLTIQRTQQEDSAVYLCASSSFQGTTYEQYFGPGTRLTVT.

The genes are TRBV6-1 and TRBJ2-7; 8 nucleotides match TRBD1. V shed 1 base and J 5 bases; nucleotides not matched to a gene: 10. The CDR3 consists of 16 residues. Germline CDR1 MNHNS, CDR2 SASEGT. CDR3 loop: CASSEVFGQGTDEQYF. In nucleotides, the CDR3 is TGTGCCAGCAGTGAAGTTTTCGGACAGGGTACCGACGAGCAGTACTTC.

In its sample, this clone was seen many times. V gene TRBV2 combines with J gene TRBJ1-4; no clear D gene. The CDR3 length is 12 residues. The germline V gene has CDR1 SNHLY and CDR2 FYNNEI. Deletions cut 6 bases from V and 6 bases from J, with 8 bases between. This CDR3 reads CASSGYHEKLFF. The CDR3 nucleotides are TGTGCCAGCAGCGGATACCATGAAAAACTGTTTTTT.

This sequence joins TRBV5-1 and TRBJ2-7; TRBD1 might be the D (5 bases). This CDR3 has 14 amino acids. CDR1 and CDR2 (germline): SGHRS, YFSETQ. V shed 0 bases and J shed 6 bases, with 13 bases lying between them. The DNA for the CDR3 is TGCGCCAGCAGCTTGGGGCAGGGTCAGCGCGAGCAGTACTTC. Translated, it gives CASSLGQGQREQYF. Full variable domain (remainder filled in from reference TRBV5-1 and TRBJ2-7): KAGVTQTPRYLIKTRGQQVTLSCSPISGHRSVSWYQQTPGQGLQFLFEYFSETQRNKGNFPGRFSGRQFSNSRSEMNVSTLELGDSALYLCASSLGQGQREQYFGPGTRLTVT.

The gene calls are TRBV5-1 and TRBJ2-5; 9 positions match TRBD1. The ends lost 2 bases at V and 1 base at J; junction bases unmatched: 6. CDR3 length: 16 residues. The germline V gene encodes CDR1 SGHRS and CDR2 YFSETQ. CDR3 nucleotides: TGCGCCAGCAGCTTAGTGACAGGGGGTGGCCAAGAGACCCAGTACTTC. Translating gives CASSLVTGGGQETQYF.

V and J are TRBV2 and TRBJ2-1, with 11 bases lining up with TRBD2. Trimming cost V 4 bases and J 2 bases; bases outside gene matches: 7. CDR1 and CDR2 from the germline V gene are SNHLY and FYNNEI. This CDR3 is 17 amino acids long. Here the CDR3 DNA reads TGTGCCAGCAGTGTATCAGGACTAGCGGGTCCCTACAATGAGCAGTTCTTC. Translating gives CASSVSGLAGPYNEQFF.

J is TRBJ2-5 and V is TRBV5-1, with D maybe TRBD1 (6 bases). Germline values: CDR1 SGHRS, CDR2 YFSETQ. Deletions cut 7 bases from V and 4 bases from J, with 14 bases between. The CDR3 has 13 amino acids. This chain's CDR3 is CASSPGQLETQYF. In nucleotides, the CDR3 is TGCGCCAGCTCCCCGGGACAACTAGAGACCCAGTACTTC.

V and J are TRBV29-1 and TRBJ1-2; tentatively, D is TRBD1 (6 bases). CDR1 is SQVTM and CDR2 is ANQGSEA in the germline V gene. This CDR3 is built from 12 residues. V was pared by 7 bases and J by 2 bases, with 11 bases between. The CDR3 loop reads CSGGHRNYGYTF. CDR3 DNA sequence: TGCAGCGGGGGGCACAGAAACTATGGCTACACCTTC.

J is TRBJ1-4 and V is TRBV28, with TRBD1 matching over 7 bases. The CDR3 consists of 14 residues. Germline CDR1 reads MDHEN; CDR2 reads SYDVKM. V dropped 4 bases and J dropped 8; count of bases not matched to a gene: 7. The CDR3 DNA is TGTGCCAGCAGTTACCAGGGGGGGGTGGAAAAACTGTTTTTT. Translating it yields CASSYQGGVEKLFF. The full variable domain, with the rest looked up from reference TRBV28 and TRBJ1-4, is DVKVTQSSRYLVKRTGEKVFLECVQDMDHENMFWYRQDPGLGLRLIYFSYDVKMKEKGDIPEGYSVSREKKERFSLILESASTNQTSMYLCASSYQGGVEKLFFGSGTQLSVL.

J is TRBJ2-5 and V is TRBV2, with D maybe TRBD1 (5 bases). CDR1 SNHLY and CDR2 FYNNEI come from the germline V gene. The V end was cut by 6 bases, the J end by 2 bases, with 13 bases between. There are 14 residues in the CDR3. The CDR3 sequence: CASRPDTGQETQYF. The CDR3 DNA sequence: TGTGCCAGCAGGCCGGACACCGGGCAAGAGACCCAGTACTTC.

The J gene is TRBJ2-7, the V gene TRBV5-1; 7 bases align to TRBD1. The CDR3 has 16 residues. J gave up 5 bases and V 1 base, and 12 bases lay outside the gene matches. The germline V gene encodes CDR1 SGHRS and CDR2 YFSETQ. In nucleotides, the CDR3 is TGCGCCAGCAGCTTGTTTGCTGGTAGGGGGCGGGACGAGCAGTACTTC. Protein: CASSLFAGRGRDEQYF.

The rearrangement uses TRBV30 and TRBJ1-1; 7 bases line up with TRBD1. Germline V gene lookup returns CDR1 GTSNPN and CDR2 SVGIG (reference sequence). Trimming took 0 bases from V and 4 from J; bases not matched to a gene: 2. The CDR3 spans 13 residues. CDR3 sequence (DNA): TGTGCCTGGAGTGTGGCAGGGGGCACTGAAGCTTTCTTT. Residues: CAWSVAGGTEAFF.

The V gene is TRBV10-3, the J gene TRBJ1-5; a weak D match, TRBD1 (5 bases). The CDR3 length is 15 residues. Deletions cut 0 bases from V and 2 bases from J, with 8 bases between. Germline-derived CDR1 and CDR2 are ENHRY and SYGVKD. CDR3: CAISESGVGNQPQHF. The DNA for the CDR3 is TGTGCCATCAGTGAGTCAGGGGTGGGCAATCAGCCCCAGCATTTT.

This chain connects TRBV6-5 to TRBJ2-5; a weak D match, TRBD2 (5 bases). Germline V gene data show CDR1 as MNHEY and CDR2 as SVGAGI. The CDR3 length is 15 residues. Trimming took 2 bases from V and 5 from J, leaving 15 bases between them. The CDR3 region has the DNA TGTGCCAGCAGTTACGGTGAAGCGGCCGGGGAGACCCAGTACTTC. This encodes CASSYGEAAGETQYF.

The V gene is TRBV7-9, the J gene TRBJ2-7, with 16 bases aligning to TRBD2. Germline V lookup: CDR1 SEHNR, CDR2 FQNEAQ (reference sequence). The V segment lost 2 bases and the J segment 5 bases; nucleotides outside the gene matches: 12. The CDR3 contains 19 residues. CDR3 coding DNA: TGTGCCAGCAGCTTACGACTGACCGGGACTAGCGGGAGGGCCCACGAGCAGTACTTC. Residues: CASSLRLTGTSGRAHEQYF.

In this sample, this clone turned up once. V and J are TRBV11-2 and TRBJ2-7; weak D call: TRBD1 (6 bases). V lost 2 bases, J lost 0 bases, and 8 bases lay in between. Germline CDR1 is SGHAT and CDR2 is FQNNGV. The CDR3 is 14 amino acids. CDR3 sequence (DNA): TGTGCCAGCAGCTTATTACAGGGCTCCTACGAGCAGTACTTC. It yields the protein CASSLLQGSYEQYF.

The V and J genes are TRBV4-1 and TRBJ1-5; no firm D call. The germline gives CDR1 MGHRA, CDR2 YSYEKL. V gave up 0 bases and J gave up 8 bases, with 8 bases separating them. The CDR3 totals 13 residues. Here the CDR3 DNA reads TGCGCCAGCAGCCAAGAAGTCCCAGAGCCCCAGCATTTT. Translating gives CASSQEVPEPQHF.

V and J are TRBV5-8 and TRBJ2-2; D unclear. Between the trimmed V and J ends, which lost 0 bases and 5 bases, there was a span of 8 bases. The CDR3 is made up of 14 amino acids. Germline V gene data show CDR1 as SGHTS and CDR2 as YDEGEE. As DNA, the CDR3 is TGTGCCAGCAGCTTGGAGGCCCGGACCGGGGAGCTGTTTTTT. Protein sequence: CASSLEARTGELFF.